This T cell receptor (beta chain) comes out of a study of human T cells and chemical hapten exposure. Time point noted: patch test 1, 2 weeks after DPC sensitization. The treatment is: therapeutic diphenylcyclopropenone sensitization with weekly scalp DPC. This clonotype was seen a few times. One entry per CDR3 protein results from TCRdb running MiXCR on the RACE reads. The table shows around 340,000 distinct CDR3 sequences, with approximately 6.3% occurring only once. This CDR3 spans 15 amino acids. CDR1 is LGHNA, CDR2 YSLEER, per germline. V gave up 0 bases and J gave up 4 bases, with 10 bases separating them.

The source material was whole blood, sampled in connection with sensitization to the hapten diphenylcyclopropenone (DPC). The V call is TRBV4-3, the J call TRBJ1-5; no reliable D call. This receptor was obtained from a woman between 18 and 29 years old with alopecia areata. Some clones in this sample may be carry-over from other donors' samples. Written as DNA, the CDR3 is TGCGCCAGCAGCCAAGAAGGTGGAACTAATCAGCCCCAGCATTTT. Amino acid sequence: CASSQEGGTNQPQHF.